The 12 T cell receptor beta chains below all came from one sample that was sequenced in a study of T cell responses to AZD1222 COVID-19 vaccine (dated by TCRdb to the early 2020s). Per the publication, the time point label means: about 28 days (+/-7) after the second vaccine dose. To prepare the library, the immunoSEQ multiplex PCR assay was applied. TCRdb stores this immuneACCESS table with in-frame sequences only. Part of the clones is absent; in the studies checked, under half of the shortfall reflects unresolved V genes, and no reason is known for the rest. Present in this sample are about 170,000 clones, roughly 87% of which were seen just once. 0.85% to 1.1% of the sample is taken by the ten largest. Sample: peripheral blood, taken 28 days after the second AZD1222 dose. The receptors stem from an adult who received the AZD1222 COVID-19 vaccine.

The chain has TRBV18 and TRBJ1-1; TRBD1 might be the D (5 bases). V was pared by 1 base and J by 6 bases, with 9 bases between. The CDR3 totals 13 residues. Germline lookup yields CDR1 KGHSH and CDR2 LQKENI. The chain's CDR3 is CASSPRRGSEAFF. The CDR3 nucleotides read TGTGCCAGCTCACCACGACGGGGGTCTGAAGCTTTCTTT.

The rearrangement joins TRBV11-2 to TRBJ1-3, with D unclear. Between the trimmed V and J ends, which lost 1 base and 8 bases, there was a span of 12 bases. Germline V gives CDR1 SGHAT, CDR2 FQNNGV. This CDR3 has 14 residues. The CDR3 DNA is TGTGCCAGCAGCTTAGCGGCCCCCTCGGACACCATATATTTT. As protein: CASSLAAPSDTIYF.

The rearrangement links TRBV18 to TRBJ2-3, with D perhaps matching TRBD2 (5 bases). Germline CDR1 KGHSH, CDR2 LQKENI. The CDR3 contains 15 residues. Trimming shortened V by 3 bases and J by 6 bases, and 16 bases separated the two germline ends. Here the CDR3 reads CASSPIEGVTDTQYF. In nucleotides, the CDR3 is TGTGCCAGCTCACCGATTGAGGGAGTCACTGATACGCAGTATTTT.

The gene calls are TRBV4-3 and TRBJ2-5; 12 bases are a match to TRBD2. Germline V CDR1 and CDR2: LGHNA, YSLEER. The V gene end was trimmed by 4 bases and the J gene end by 5 bases; junction bases not matched to a gene: 2. This CDR3 region has 14 residues. CDR3 sequence reads: CASSPGLAGETQYF. DNA of the CDR3: TGCGCCAGCAGCCCAGGACTAGCGGGGGAGACCCAGTACTTC.

This chain links TRBV3-1 (or the pseudogene TRBV3-2) with TRBJ1-2; D is perhaps TRBD1 (5 bases). V was shortened by 4 bases and J by 6 bases, with 15 bases between the two germline ends. Germline V gene data show CDR1 as LGHDT and CDR2 as YNNKEL (reference sequence). The CDR3 is 14 amino acids. The CDR3 loop is CASSRSSGRDGYTF. The DNA for the CDR3 is TGTGCCAGCAGCCGATCCTCAGGGAGGGATGGCTACACCTTC.

V usage is TRBV3-1 (or the pseudogene TRBV3-2) and J usage is TRBJ1-1; D gene unclear. Germline V lookup: CDR1 LGHDT, CDR2 YNNKEL (reference sequence). V was shortened by 1 base and J by 5 bases, with 8 bases between the two germline ends. The CDR3 length is 13 residues. The CDR3 nucleotides are TGTGCCAGCAGCCAAGTCAAGTTGACTGAAGCTTTCTTT. Amino acids: CASSQVKLTEAFF.

The chain links TRBV7-8 to TRBJ2-2; D remains unclear. The CDR3 length is 13 residues. Trimming removed 0 bases from V and 6 bases from J, with 5 bases in between. Germline V gene lookup returns CDR1 SGHVS and CDR2 FQNEAQ. DNA for the CDR3: TGTGCCAGCAGCTTAGCGCGGTCCGGGGAGCTGTTTTTT. Translated: CASSLARSGELFF.

The CDR3 spells CASTYSAGNTEAFF. CDR3 in DNA: TGCGCCAGCACCTACTCTGCAGGGAACACTGAAGCTTTCTTT. The rearrangement uses TRBV5-1 and TRBJ1-1; D ambiguous. CDR3 length: 14 residues. The V and J ends lost 6 bases and 1 base respectively, with 13 bases between them. Germline lookup yields CDR1 SGHRS and CDR2 YFSETQ.

The chain combines TRBV12-5 with TRBJ2-1; D gene ambiguous. CDR3 length: 13 residues. Germline CDR1 LGHNT, CDR2 FRNRAP. V shed 1 base and J shed 7 bases, with 8 bases lying between them. Written as DNA, the CDR3 is TGTGCTAGTGGTTTGGGCGCTGGGAATGAGCAGTTCTTC. This sequence encodes CASGLGAGNEQFF.

V gene TRBV10-3 combines with J gene TRBJ2-6; D is unclear. V lost 7 bases and J lost 4, with 5 bases in between. CDR1 and CDR2 from the germline V gene are ENHRY and SYGVKD. The CDR3 loop spans 12 amino acids. The CDR3 sequence: CAITPGANVLTF. CDR3 nucleotides: TGTGCCATCACCCCCGGGGCCAACGTCCTGACTTTC.

This clone was recorded once. The V gene is TRBV7-9, the J gene TRBJ2-3; D perhaps matches TRBD1 (6 bases). There are 15 residues in the CDR3. CDR1 and CDR2 (germline): SEHNR, FQNEAQ (reference sequence). V was pared by 5 bases and J by 1 base, with 13 bases between. The CDR3 loop reads CASSPGVQGTDTQYF. Written as DNA, the CDR3 is TGTGCCAGCAGCCCAGGGGTGCAGGGCACAGATACGCAGTATTTT. Supplemented by reference TRBV7-9 and TRBJ2-3, the full variable domain reads DTGVSQNPRHKITKRGQNVTFRCDPISEHNRLYWYRQTLGQGPEFLTYFQNEAQLEKSRLLSDRFSAERPKGSFSTLEIQRTEQGDSAMYLCASSPGVQGTDTQYFGPGTRLTVL.

The gene calls are TRBV4-1 and TRBJ2-2; D uncertain. The V gene lost 1 base and the J gene lost 6 bases, with 9 bases spanning the gap. CDR1 and CDR2 from the germline V gene are MGHRA and YSYEKL. This CDR3 region has 14 residues. CDR3 nucleotides: TGCGCCAGCAGCCAAGTCCCGGGTTCCGGGGAGCTGTTTTTT. This codes for CASSQVPGSGELFF.